This entry describes one T cell receptor (beta chain). The specificity of this receptor is unknown. Base-call qualities are not available, and no considerably larger clone is one nucleotide away. These data come from a study of identifying expanded T cells in peripheral blood (dated by TCRdb to the late 2010s). Concerning the study at large: Four technical replicates, made by sequencing separate aliquots from the same pool of genomic DNA, were compared pairwise. Overall study results and their limits: The authors expected that biological variance in healthy repertoires might rise further over much longer intervals, such as months to years. Across all healthy-donor time intervals, the beta-binomial model significantly cut both the number of clones called differentially abundant and the false-positive rate. Between technical replicates the binomial model flagged roughly 1.2 differentially abundant clones, whereas over about 2 weeks the binomial model flagged about 15 and over roughly 4 weeks approximately 20. Across all healthy donors, variance in clone template counts between roughly 2-week samples was found to increase significantly with total template count.

TCRbeta CDR3 regions were profiled with the immunoSEQ Assay using bias-controlled multiplex PCR amplification of genomic DNA. From the authors' description of their analysis: The absolute abundance of each unique TCRbeta CDR3 region was quantified after sequences were collapsed and filtered. Differential abundance was tested with a binomial (Fisher-equivalent) model and with a beta-binomial model adding time-dependent variance fitted from healthy donors. Any clone with fewer than 5 combined templates was excluded, and a clone was called differentially abundant if its Benjamini-Hochberg FDR was below 0.01. Using the form v = (b*log(k)+a)^2, the beta-binomial variance was modeled as a function of the total template count across the two samples. TCRdb mirrors the immuneACCESS table, restricted to in-frame sequences. Some clones are absent from its copies; in checked studies, under half trace to an unresolved V gene, and the reason for the others is unknown. V and J calls plus clone size are reproduced from that table; the DNA served to infer D and trimming. The sample yields 65,000 to 95,000 clones; roughly 84% were counted once. Around 19% of the sample comes from the top ten.

The CDR3 covers 15 residues, taking in both the cysteine and the phenylalanine. Only the CDR3 part of the read is kept: 45 bases, read in frame from the first base. CDR1 and CDR2, looked up from the germline V gene (reference sequence), are MNHNY and SVGAGI. V is clipped by 5 bases and J by 3 bases, and the sequence between their germline boundaries is 13 bases long. No immune events such as infections were documented for the healthy donors during the collection period. Time-dependent variance in a beta-binomial model of T-cell clone differential abundance was calibrated using healthy-donor blood repertoires as a training cohort. The training cohort included 10 or so healthy donors, of whom 3 were female and 7 were male. On average the donors were around 39 years old, and their ages spanned roughly 25 to 65 years. Whole blood was collected from each healthy donor at three time points spaced about two weeks apart and obtained from a commercial supplier. For immunosequencing, genomic DNA was extracted from whole blood that had not been sorted.

Here the chain combines TRBV6-6 and TRBJ2-2; no D gene can be assigned with confidence. The specimen was blood. The receptor was isolated from a person aged 18 to 75 in good health. Here the CDR3 is given as CASSMRKSDTGELFF. The nucleotides read TGTGCCAGCAGTATGCGAAAGTCCGACACCGGGGAGCTGTTTTTT.